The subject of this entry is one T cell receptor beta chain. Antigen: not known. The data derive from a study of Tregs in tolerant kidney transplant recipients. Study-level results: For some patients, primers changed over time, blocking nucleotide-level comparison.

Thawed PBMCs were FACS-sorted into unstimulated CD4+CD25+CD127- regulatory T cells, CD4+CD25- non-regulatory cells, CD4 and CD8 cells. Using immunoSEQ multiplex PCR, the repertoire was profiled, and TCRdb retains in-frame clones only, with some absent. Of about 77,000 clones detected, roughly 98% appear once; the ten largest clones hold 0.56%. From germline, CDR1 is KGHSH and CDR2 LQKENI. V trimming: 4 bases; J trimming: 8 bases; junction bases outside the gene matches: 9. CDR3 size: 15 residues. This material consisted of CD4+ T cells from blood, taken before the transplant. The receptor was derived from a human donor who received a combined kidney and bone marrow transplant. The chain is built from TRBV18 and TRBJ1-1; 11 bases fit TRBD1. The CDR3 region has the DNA TGTGCCAGCTCACGCCCGGGACAGGGGGGGAAGGAAGCTTTCTTT. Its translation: CASSRPGQGGKEAFF.